This T cell receptor (beta chain) was observed in a study of cytomegalovirus exposure and HLA in healthy donors. At the level of the study: It was reported in a later analysis that the same platform had been used for the approximately 110 validation repertoires as for the 550 to 750 first-cohort repertoires.

Assay used: immunoSEQ multiplex PCR; TCRdb lists only in-frame clones, some missing. The sample yields approximately 100,000 clones, about nine tenths seen once. Notes on the study in general: Despite most TCR sequences being rare, some public TCRs occurred in many donors. Cytomegalovirus status was reportedly diagnosed by the classifier with high sensitivity and specificity.

Germline trimming cut 6 bases from V and 4 bases from J; bases unmatched to any gene: 5. Germline V gene lookup returns CDR1 KGHSH and CDR2 LQKENI. The CDR3 totals 15 residues. With regard to this clone: Its specificity is not known.

The chain carries TRBV18 and TRBJ2-3, with 12 bases matching TRBD2. Sequenced input: PBMCs. The clonotype originates from a woman aged 18-29 years in good health and CMV-seronegative. The CDR3 sequence is CASSTSGGNPDTQYF. The CDR3 coding sequence is TGTGCCAGCTCGACTAGCGGGGGAAACCCAGATACGCAGTATTTT.